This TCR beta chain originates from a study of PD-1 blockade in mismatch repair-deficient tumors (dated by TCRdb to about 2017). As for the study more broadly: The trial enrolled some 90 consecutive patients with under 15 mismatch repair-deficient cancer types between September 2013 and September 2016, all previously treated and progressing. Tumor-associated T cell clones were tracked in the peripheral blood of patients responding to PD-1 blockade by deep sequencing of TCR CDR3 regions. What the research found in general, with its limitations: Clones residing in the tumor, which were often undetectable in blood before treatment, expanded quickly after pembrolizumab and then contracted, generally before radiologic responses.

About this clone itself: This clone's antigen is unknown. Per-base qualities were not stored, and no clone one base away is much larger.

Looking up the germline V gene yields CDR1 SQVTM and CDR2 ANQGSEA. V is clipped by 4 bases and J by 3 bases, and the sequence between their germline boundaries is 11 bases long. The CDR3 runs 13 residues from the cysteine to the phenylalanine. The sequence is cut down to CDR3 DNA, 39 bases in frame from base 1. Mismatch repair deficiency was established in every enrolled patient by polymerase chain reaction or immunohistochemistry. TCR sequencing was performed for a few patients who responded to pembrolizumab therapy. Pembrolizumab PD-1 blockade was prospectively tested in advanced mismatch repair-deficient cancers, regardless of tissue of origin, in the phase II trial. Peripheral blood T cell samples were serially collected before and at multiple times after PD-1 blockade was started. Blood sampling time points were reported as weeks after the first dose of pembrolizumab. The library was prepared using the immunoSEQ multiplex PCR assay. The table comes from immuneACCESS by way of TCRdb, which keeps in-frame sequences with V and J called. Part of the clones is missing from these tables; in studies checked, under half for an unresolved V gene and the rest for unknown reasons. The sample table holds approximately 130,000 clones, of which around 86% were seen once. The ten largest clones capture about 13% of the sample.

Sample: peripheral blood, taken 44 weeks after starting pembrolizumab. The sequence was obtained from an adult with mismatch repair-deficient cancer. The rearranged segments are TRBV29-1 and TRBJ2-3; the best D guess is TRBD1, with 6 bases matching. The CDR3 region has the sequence CSVANTGTDTQYF. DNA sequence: TGCAGCGTTGCTAATACAGGGACAGATACGCAGTATTTT.